This T cell receptor beta chain appears in the sequencing data of a study of T-cell memory formation after mild COVID-19. Study details: Largely donor-specific sequence clusters came from a couple of donors. Study results and caveats: The appearance of some responding clones in pre-infection memory suggested that cross-reactive memory joined.

The germline V gene has CDR1 SGHRS and CDR2 YFSETQ. There are 13 residues in the CDR3. The V and J ends lost 4 bases and 4 bases respectively, with 11 bases between them. Employing constant-segment primers, 5'RACE generated TCR alpha and TCR beta cDNA libraries bearing sample barcodes and UMIs. TCRdb reanalysed the 5' RACE reads using MiXCR and keeps one entry per CDR3 protein. The sample shows about 110,000 distinct CDR3 sequences, over 15% of them seen only once. Points on this clonotype: Its antigen is not known.

The sample comprised PBMCs or a T cell subset sorted from them (not recorded which). This clonotype was obtained from a man aged 18-30 years who had mild COVID-19 (a few samples of this study predate the infection). Cell type and time point are not known. The chain recombines TRBV5-1 with TRBJ1-2, with D possibly being TRBD1 (6 bases). The DNA of the CDR3 is TGCGCCAGCAGCCCAGGACAGATCTATGGCTACACCTTC. It translates to CASSPGQIYGYTF.